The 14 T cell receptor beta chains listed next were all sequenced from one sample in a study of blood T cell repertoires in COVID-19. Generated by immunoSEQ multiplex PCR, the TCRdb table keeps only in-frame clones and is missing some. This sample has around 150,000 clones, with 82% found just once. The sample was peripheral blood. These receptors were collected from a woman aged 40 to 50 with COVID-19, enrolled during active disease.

The CDR3 is CASSYGTGQFF. CDR3 DNA sequence: TGTGCCAGCAGTTACGGCACGGGGCAGTTCTTC. J is TRBJ2-1 and V is TRBV6-5; unclear D gene. V lost 2 bases and J 12 bases, leaving 8 bases between the germline ends. The CDR3 loop spans 11 amino acids. The germline gives CDR1 MNHEY, CDR2 SVGAGI.

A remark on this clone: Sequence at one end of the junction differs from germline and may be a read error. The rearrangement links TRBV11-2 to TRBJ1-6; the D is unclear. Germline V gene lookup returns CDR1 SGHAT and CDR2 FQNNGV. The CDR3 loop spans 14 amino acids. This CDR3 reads CASSFARYYSPLHF. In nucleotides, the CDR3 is TGTGCCAGCAGCTTTGCCCGCTATTATTCACCCCTCCACTTT.

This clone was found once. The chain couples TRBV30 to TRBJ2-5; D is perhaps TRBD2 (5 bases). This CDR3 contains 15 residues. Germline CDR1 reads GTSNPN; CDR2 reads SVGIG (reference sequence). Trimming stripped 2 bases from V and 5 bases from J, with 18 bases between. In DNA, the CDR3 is TGTGCCTGGAGTCTATCCACCGGGGAGTTGGAGACCCAGTACTTC. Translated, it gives CAWSLSTGELETQYF.

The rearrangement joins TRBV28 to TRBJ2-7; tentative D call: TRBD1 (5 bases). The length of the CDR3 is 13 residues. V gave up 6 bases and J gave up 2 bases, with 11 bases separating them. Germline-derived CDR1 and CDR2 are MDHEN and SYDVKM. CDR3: CASSDSPTYEQYF. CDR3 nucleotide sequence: TGTGCCAGCAGCGACAGCCCTACCTACGAGCAGTACTTC.

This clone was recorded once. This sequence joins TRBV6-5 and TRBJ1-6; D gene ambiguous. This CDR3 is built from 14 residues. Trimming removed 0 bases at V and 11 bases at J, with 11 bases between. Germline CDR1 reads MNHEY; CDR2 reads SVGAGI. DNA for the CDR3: TGTGCCAGCAGTTACTCCGCACCAAAGCCACCCCTCCACTTT. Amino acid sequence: CASSYSAPKPPLHF.

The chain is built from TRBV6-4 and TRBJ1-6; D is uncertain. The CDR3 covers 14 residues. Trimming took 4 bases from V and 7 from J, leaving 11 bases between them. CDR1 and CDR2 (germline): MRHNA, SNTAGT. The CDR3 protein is CASSAGVYNSPLHF. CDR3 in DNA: TGTGCCAGCAGTGCGGGAGTCTACAATTCACCCCTCCACTTT.

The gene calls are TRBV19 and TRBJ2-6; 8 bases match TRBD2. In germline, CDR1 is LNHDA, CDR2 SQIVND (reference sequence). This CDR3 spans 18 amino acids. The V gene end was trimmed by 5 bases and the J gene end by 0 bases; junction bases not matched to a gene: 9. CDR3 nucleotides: TGTGCCAGTAGTCCTGGAGTAGCGGGGCTCTCTGGGGCCAACGTCCTGACTTTC. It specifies CASSPGVAGLSGANVLTF.

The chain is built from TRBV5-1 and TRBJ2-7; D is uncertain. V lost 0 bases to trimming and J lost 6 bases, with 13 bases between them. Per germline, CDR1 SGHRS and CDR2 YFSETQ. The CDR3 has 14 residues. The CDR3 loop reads CASSLADERSEQYF. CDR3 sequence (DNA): TGCGCCAGCAGCTTGGCCGACGAGCGCAGCGAGCAGTACTTC.

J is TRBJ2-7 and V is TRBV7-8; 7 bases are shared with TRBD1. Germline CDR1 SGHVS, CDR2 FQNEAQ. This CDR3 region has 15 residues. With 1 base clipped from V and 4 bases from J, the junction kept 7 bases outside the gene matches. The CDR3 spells CASSLEGTALYEQYV. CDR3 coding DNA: TGTGCCAGCAGCTTAGAAGGGACAGCCTTATACGAGCAGTACGTC.

The CDR3 sequence is CATGAYEKLFF. DNA of the CDR3: TGTGCCACAGGGGCGTACGAAAAACTGTTTTTT. J is TRBJ1-4 and V is TRBV27, with a tentative D call TRBD1 (6 bases). The CDR3 sequence is 11 residues long. The germline CDR1 and CDR2 sequences are MNHEY and SMNVEV (reference sequence). Trimming cost V 10 bases and J 8 bases, with 11 bases left between them.

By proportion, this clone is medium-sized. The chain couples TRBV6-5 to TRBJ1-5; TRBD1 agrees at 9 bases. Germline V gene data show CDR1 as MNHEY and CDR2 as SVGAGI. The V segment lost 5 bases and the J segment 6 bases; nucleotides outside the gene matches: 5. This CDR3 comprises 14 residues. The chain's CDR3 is CASSPGTGSQPQHF. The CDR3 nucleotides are TGTGCCAGCAGTCCCGGGACAGGGTCTCAGCCCCAGCATTTT.

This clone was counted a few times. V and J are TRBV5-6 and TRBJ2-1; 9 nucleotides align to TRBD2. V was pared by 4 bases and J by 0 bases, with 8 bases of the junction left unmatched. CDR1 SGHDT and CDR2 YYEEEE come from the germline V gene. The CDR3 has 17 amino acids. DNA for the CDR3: TGTGCCAGCAGCCCCATAGCGGGAGCCTTCTCCTACAATGAGCAGTTCTTC. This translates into CASSPIAGAFSYNEQFF.

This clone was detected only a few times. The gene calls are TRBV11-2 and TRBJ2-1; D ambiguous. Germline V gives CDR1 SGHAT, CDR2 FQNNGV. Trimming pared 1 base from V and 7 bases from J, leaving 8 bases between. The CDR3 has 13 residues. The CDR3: CASSLGRFNEQFF. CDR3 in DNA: TGTGCCAGCAGCTTAGGGCGGTTTAATGAGCAGTTCTTC.

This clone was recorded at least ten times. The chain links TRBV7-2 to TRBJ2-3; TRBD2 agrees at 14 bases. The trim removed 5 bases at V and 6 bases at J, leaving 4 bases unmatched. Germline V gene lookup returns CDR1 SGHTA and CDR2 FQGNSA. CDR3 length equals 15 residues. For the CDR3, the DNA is TGTGCCAGCAGCAGCCGACTAGCGGGAGGGGATACGCAGTATTTT. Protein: CASSSRLAGGDTQYF.